This passage covers 14 T cell receptor beta chains from one sample sequenced in a study of tumor-infiltrating lymphocytes in primary liver carcinoma. The authors made TCR beta cDNA from 400 to 600 ng total RNA with a constant-region primer. The TCR beta library was amplified through three nested multiplex PCR rounds in a modified ARM-PCR procedure. The opening two PCR rounds, approximately 10 cycles each, paired TRBV1-TRBV30 forward primers with a C-beta reverse primer. MiXCR, run by TCRdb on the multiplex PCR reads, gives a single entry per CDR3 protein. In the table there are under 200,000 distinct CDR3 sequences, about two thirds of which are singletons. RNA was extracted from whole blood without cell sorting, alongside germline DNA. The specimen was peripheral blood. These receptors originate from an older woman with primary liver carcinoma and hepatitis B virus infection.

Remarks on this clonotype: With a much larger clone just one base away, this may be a read error. The genes are TRBV29-1 and TRBJ2-7; TRBD2 might be the D (5 bases). Germline-derived CDR1 and CDR2 are SQVTM and ANQGSEA. This CDR3 has 11 residues. Trimming pared 8 bases from V and 5 bases from J, leaving 13 bases between. CDR3 sequence (DNA): TGCAGCATTGTGGACTGGAACGAGCAGTACTTC. This encodes CSIVDWNEQYF.

Concerning this clonotype: With a much larger clone just one base away, this may be a read error. V usage is TRBV5-5 and J usage is TRBJ2-7; D is unclear. Germline CDR1 reads SGHKS; CDR2 reads YYEKEE (reference sequence). The CDR3 consists of 16 residues. Trimming took 4 bases from V and 7 from J, leaving 24 bases between them. Here the CDR3 reads CASSNDLVFPYNEQYF. The CDR3 bases are TGTGCCAGCAGCAACGACCTAGTTTTCCCCTACAATGAGCAGTACTTC.

This chain connects TRBV7-9 to TRBJ2-1, with 10 bases that match TRBD2. The CDR3 is 14 residues long. V shed 11 bases, J shed 4 bases, and the junction held 8 bases outside the gene matches. Germline CDR1 SEHNR, CDR2 FQNEAQ (reference sequence). The CDR3 DNA is TGTGCCGGGGCCGGGACTAGCGCATACAATGAGCAGTTCTTC. Translating it yields CAGAGTSAYNEQFF.

On this clonotype: A read error is possible here, since a much larger clone lies one base away. The chain couples TRBV4-2 to TRBJ2-2, with 8 bases identical to TRBD2. There are 15 residues in the CDR3. The germline V gene encodes CDR1 LGHNA and CDR2 YNFKEQ. CDR3 loop: CARSPPGRDTGELFF. Written as DNA, the CDR3 is TGTGCCAGGAGCCCGCCCGGGAGGGACACCGGGGAGCTGTTTTTT.

The CDR3 nucleotides are TGTGCCAGCAGAGGTCAGGGACTAGCGGGCCGAAGTGAGCAGTTCTTC. Its protein is CASRGQGLAGRSEQFF. This chain uses TRBV28 with TRBJ2-1; 12 nucleotides agree with TRBD2. The CDR3 runs 16 residues. J gave up 9 bases and V 6 bases, and 12 bases lay outside the gene matches. Per the germline V gene, CDR1 is MDHEN and CDR2 is SYDVKM.

With regard to this clonotype: As the CDR3 is not closed by the conserved phenylalanine or tryptophan, this likely results from a read error. This sequence joins TRBV29-1 and TRBJ2-2; TRBD1 agrees at 11 bases. This CDR3 contains 15 residues. Germline V gene data show CDR1 as SQVTM and CDR2 as ANQGSEA. DNA for the CDR3: TGCAGCGTTGAAGATCTCGGGACAGGGGGTGGGGTGCTGTTTCTT. Translated, it gives CSVEDLGTGGGVLFL.

Regarding this clonotype: A much bigger clone sits one base away, suggesting this may be a read error. The rearrangement joins TRBV6-5 to TRBJ1-1, with D possibly being TRBD1 (5 bases). V shed 2 bases and J shed 7 bases, with 11 bases lying between them. Germline V gene data show CDR1 as MNHEY and CDR2 as SVGAGI. The CDR3 sequence is 13 residues long. The CDR3 protein is CASSYGDGGEAFF. Here the CDR3 DNA reads TGTGCCAGCAGTTACGGGGACGGGGGTGAAGCTTTCTTT.

This clonotype was seen repeatedly, ten times or more. This chain connects TRBV6-1 to TRBJ1-2; 8 bases are shared with TRBD1. Germline trimming cut 4 bases from V and 3 bases from J; bases unmatched to any gene: 4. Germline CDR1 reads MNHNS; CDR2 reads SASEGT. CDR3 length: 14 amino acids. The CDR3 spells CASSGDRSHYGYTF. CDR3 nucleotides: TGTGCCAGCAGTGGGGACAGGAGTCACTATGGCTACACCTTC.

This clonotype appeared once. Germline and junction disagree at one end, which may indicate a read error. The V gene is TRBV11-2, the J gene TRBJ2-7, with 7 positions matching TRBD2. CDR3 length equals 16 residues. Germline V gives CDR1 SGHAT, CDR2 FQNNGV. The CDR3 protein is CASNPLRRETLYEQYF. CDR3 nucleotides: TGTGCCAGCAACCCCCTTAGGCGGGAGACTCTCTACGAGCAGTATTTC.

Remarks on this clonotype: This clone may be a read error of a much larger clone one base away. The rearrangement links TRBV6-6 to TRBJ1-4; no reliable D call. The CDR3 runs to 14 residues. The ends were cut back, 7 bases at V and 8 bases at J, with 17 bases in the middle. Germline V CDR1 and CDR2: MNHNY, SVGAGI (reference sequence). The CDR3 coding sequence is TGTGCCAGCAACCCCGGCGATGTTCCGGAAAAACTGTTTTTT. Residues: CASNPGDVPEKLFF.

This clonotype has just one count. The junction and the germline gene differ at one end; a read error may be behind it. The J gene is TRBJ1-3, the V gene TRBV7-9; unclear D gene. The germline V gene has CDR1 SEHNR and CDR2 FQNEAQ (reference sequence). This CDR3 spans 14 amino acids. CDR3 sequence (DNA): TGTGCCAGCAGCTCAATGACTTCTGGAAACATCATATATTTT. Translating gives CASSSMTSGNIIYF.

On this clonotype itself: Given a much more abundant clone one base away, this may be a read error. V and J are TRBV7-9 and TRBJ2-3; D is perhaps TRBD1 or TRBD2 (5 bases each). Between the trimmed V and J ends, which lost 1 base and 2 bases, there was a span of 13 bases. CDR3 length equals 16 residues. Per the germline V gene, CDR1 is SEHNR and CDR2 is FQNEAQ (reference sequence). The CDR3 bases are TGTGCCAGCAGCTTAGTAGGGGACGAGGTCACAGATACGCAGTATTTT. Amino acid sequence: CASSLVGDEVTDTQYF.

As concerns this clonotype: Because it lacks the conserved phenylalanine or tryptophan at the end, this CDR3 is likely a read error. The chain carries TRBV12-3 or TRBV12-4 and TRBJ2-4; tentative D call: TRBD1 (5 bases). CDR3 length: 14 residues. The V end was cut by 6 bases, the J end by 0 bases, with 9 bases between. CDR3 sequence reads: CASSPRGAKNIQYI. The CDR3 region has the DNA TGTGCCAGCAGCCCAAGGGGAGCCAAAAACATTCAGTACATC.

Concerning this clonotype itself: This CDR3 is missing its conserved last phenylalanine or tryptophan, likely due to a read error. The DNA is omitted, as the CDR3 cannot be located on it reliably, and the CDR3 follows TCRdb's listing. The rearrangement uses TRBV11-2 and TRBJ2-1; the table's D call, TRBD1, was not checked against the DNA. From its first to its last residue, the CDR3 has 15 amino acids. From germline, CDR1 is SGHAT and CDR2 FQNNGV. This chain's CDR3 is CASSLDPTGVNEPFS.